This is a list of T cell receptor beta chains from one sample in a study of OX40 agonist ivuxolimab in advanced cancers. Repertoires were generated with immunoSEQ multiplex PCR, while TCRdb's copy carries only in-frame clones and drops some. The profile covers about 71,000 clones, with over 90% appearing a single time and 15% to 19% taken by the ten largest. Sequencing used CD4+ or CD8+ T cells sorted from blood, obtained in a trial of the OX40 agonist ivuxolimab. The receptors were sampled from an adult with an advanced solid tumor such as melanoma, head and neck, liver or kidney cancer. Both conserved end residues are part of each CDR3. Fields, in order: CDR3 length, D gene, V gene, clone size, J gene, CDR3 protein, CDR3 DNA. D genes are given only for firm matches. The size of a clone is reported for some rows only, either as once, few or many, or as a class for expanded clones.

cdr3_length: 12
d_call: NA
v_call: TRBV6-6
clone_size: NA
j_call: TRBJ2-7
cdr3_aa: CASSYLLDEQYF
cdr3_nt: TGTGCCAGCAGTTACTTATTGGACGAGCAGTACTTC

cdr3_length: 14
d_call: TRBD2
v_call: TRBV29-1
clone_size: NA
j_call: TRBJ2-1
cdr3_aa: CSVEGSSGRNEQFF
cdr3_nt: TGCAGCGTTGAGGGGTCTAGCGGGCGGAATGAGCAGTTCTTC

cdr3_length: 12
d_call: NA
v_call: TRBV28
clone_size: NA
j_call: TRBJ1-2
cdr3_aa: CASSLRVLGYTF
cdr3_nt: TGTGCCAGCAGTTTAAGGGTACTTGGCTACACCTTC

cdr3_length: 11
d_call: NA
v_call: TRBV19
clone_size: NA
j_call: TRBJ1-4
cdr3_aa: CASSIGPGLFF
cdr3_nt: TGTGCCAGTAGTATCGGCCCCGGGCTGTTTTTT

cdr3_length: 18
d_call: TRBD2
v_call: TRBV2
clone_size: once
j_call: TRBJ2-7
cdr3_aa: CASSEYLAGVALGYEQYF
cdr3_nt: TGTGCCAGCAGTGAATACCTAGCGGGGGTAGCCTTAGGATACGAGCAGTACTTC

cdr3_length: 16
d_call: NA
v_call: TRBV4-1
clone_size: NA
j_call: TRBJ1-5
cdr3_aa: CASSQVADGGNQPQHF
cdr3_nt: TGCGCCAGCAGCCAAGTTGCTGATGGGGGCAATCAGCCCCAGCATTTT

cdr3_length: 15
d_call: TRBD2
v_call: TRBV10-3
clone_size: NA
j_call: TRBJ2-5
cdr3_aa: CAISWTSGGEETQYF
cdr3_nt: TGTGCCATCAGCTGGACTAGCGGGGGGGAAGAGACCCAGTACTTC

cdr3_length: 15
d_call: TRBD1
v_call: TRBV28
clone_size: NA
j_call: TRBJ2-7
cdr3_aa: CASSSRTGRVYEQYF
cdr3_nt: TGTGCCAGCAGTTCCCGGACAGGTCGGGTATACGAGCAGTACTTC

cdr3_length: 10
d_call: NA
v_call: TRBV7-9
clone_size: once
j_call: TRBJ1-2
cdr3_aa: CASSPNGYTF
cdr3_nt: TGTGCCAGCAGCCCGAACGGCTACACCTTC

cdr3_length: 17
d_call: NA
v_call: TRBV7-6
clone_size: NA
j_call: TRBJ2-3
cdr3_aa: CASSSEKPKQATDTQYF
cdr3_nt: TGTGCCAGCAGCTCAGAAAAACCTAAACAGGCCACAGATACGCAGTATTTT

cdr3_length: 14
d_call: NA
v_call: TRBV15
clone_size: NA
j_call: TRBJ2-7
cdr3_aa: CATSRTVGIYEQYF
cdr3_nt: TGTGCCACCAGCAGGACGGTGGGGATCTACGAGCAGTACTTC

cdr3_length: 13
d_call: TRBD2
v_call: TRBV12-5
clone_size: NA
j_call: TRBJ2-7
cdr3_aa: CASGVGGFHEQYF
cdr3_nt: TGTGCTAGTGGGGTCGGGGGGTTCCACGAGCAGTACTTC

cdr3_length: 14
d_call: TRBD1
v_call: TRBV5-6
clone_size: once
j_call: TRBJ2-7
cdr3_aa: CASSAGTGAYEQYF
cdr3_nt: TGTGCCAGCAGTGCCGGGACAGGGGCCTACGAGCAGTACTTC

cdr3_length: 18
d_call: NA
v_call: TRBV11-2
clone_size: NA
j_call: TRBJ2-6
cdr3_aa: CASSLWQSSFSGANVLTF
cdr3_nt: TGTGCCAGCAGCTTATGGCAGTCAAGCTTCTCTGGGGCCAACGTCCTGACTTTC

cdr3_length: 13
d_call: TRBD2
v_call: TRBV29-1
clone_size: NA
j_call: TRBJ2-7
cdr3_aa: CSAGLAGAYEQYF
cdr3_nt: TGCAGCGCGGGACTAGCGGGGGCCTACGAGCAGTACTTC

cdr3_length: 14
d_call: NA
v_call: TRBV27
clone_size: NA
j_call: TRBJ2-7
cdr3_aa: CASSARTEGYEQYF
cdr3_nt: TGTGCCAGCAGTGCACGGACAGAAGGCTACGAGCAGTACTTC

cdr3_length: 14
d_call: NA
v_call: TRBV7-2
clone_size: NA
j_call: TRBJ2-7
cdr3_aa: CASSFTRSAYEQYF
cdr3_nt: TGTGCCAGCAGCTTCACTAGGTCGGCGTACGAGCAGTACTTC

cdr3_length: 15
d_call: TRBD1
v_call: TRBV4-1
clone_size: NA
j_call: TRBJ1-1
cdr3_aa: CASSRGPTGGPEAFF
cdr3_nt: TGCGCCAGCAGCCGAGGACCAACAGGGGGGCCTGAAGCTTTCTTT

cdr3_length: 13
d_call: NA
v_call: TRBV19
clone_size: NA
j_call: TRBJ2-7
cdr3_aa: CASSTGAGDEQYF
cdr3_nt: TGTGCCAGTAGCACTGGGGCCGGGGACGAGCAGTACTTC

cdr3_length: 14
d_call: NA
v_call: TRBV4-1
clone_size: NA
j_call: TRBJ1-1
cdr3_aa: CASSQLGTNTEAFF
cdr3_nt: TGCGCCAGCAGCCAACTCGGAACGAACACTGAAGCTTTCTTT

cdr3_length: 12
d_call: NA
v_call: TRBV28
clone_size: NA
j_call: TRBJ2-1
cdr3_aa: CASSLSLVEQFF
cdr3_nt: TGTGCCAGCAGTTTATCTCTCGTCGAGCAGTTCTTC

cdr3_length: 8
d_call: NA
v_call: TRBV28
clone_size: NA
j_call: TRBJ2-7
cdr3_aa: CASSGREF
cdr3_nt: TGTGCCAGCAGTGGACGAGAATTC

cdr3_length: 16
d_call: NA
v_call: TRBV28
clone_size: once
j_call: TRBJ1-2
cdr3_aa: CASRTGPGGSNYGYTF
cdr3_nt: TGTGCCAGCAGAACAGGCCCCGGGGGCTCAAACTATGGCTACACCTTC

cdr3_length: 13
d_call: NA
v_call: TRBV29-1
clone_size: NA
j_call: TRBJ1-5
cdr3_aa: CSVAKAEDQPQHF
cdr3_nt: TGCAGCGTTGCGAAGGCAGAGGATCAGCCCCAGCATTTT

cdr3_length: 13
d_call: NA
v_call: TRBV5-8
clone_size: NA
j_call: TRBJ2-7
cdr3_aa: CASSFGGNGEQYF
cdr3_nt: TGTGCCAGCAGCTTTGGGGGGAACGGCGAGCAGTACTTC

cdr3_length: 13
d_call: NA
v_call: TRBV6-5
clone_size: few
j_call: TRBJ1-5
cdr3_aa: CASSYSTAGPQHF
cdr3_nt: TGTGCCAGCAGTTACTCGACGGCCGGGCCCCAGCATTTT

cdr3_length: 16
d_call: TRBD2
v_call: TRBV28
clone_size: NA
j_call: TRBJ2-1
cdr3_aa: CASSPRIGLAGVEQFF
cdr3_nt: TGTGCCAGCAGCCCCAGGATCGGACTAGCGGGAGTGGAGCAGTTCTTC

cdr3_length: 13
d_call: NA
v_call: TRBV19
clone_size: NA
j_call: TRBJ2-1
cdr3_aa: CASSSGIYNEQFF
cdr3_nt: TGTGCCAGTAGTAGCGGGATCTACAATGAGCAGTTCTTC

cdr3_length: 14
d_call: TRBD1
v_call: TRBV5-4
clone_size: NA
j_call: TRBJ2-7
cdr3_aa: CASSPGQGSYEQYF
cdr3_nt: TGTGCCAGCAGCCCGGGACAGGGTTCCTACGAGCAGTACTTC

cdr3_length: 19
d_call: TRBD2
v_call: TRBV4-3
clone_size: NA
j_call: TRBJ2-1
cdr3_aa: CASSQDSGLAGVTYNEQFF
cdr3_nt: TGCGCCAGCAGCCAAGACTCGGGACTAGCGGGAGTAACCTACAATGAGCAGTTCTTC

cdr3_length: 14
d_call: NA
v_call: TRBV27
clone_size: NA
j_call: TRBJ2-7
cdr3_aa: CASSLGDPSYEQYF
cdr3_nt: TGTGCCAGCAGTTTAGGAGACCCCTCCTACGAGCAGTACTTC

cdr3_length: 17
d_call: TRBD2
v_call: TRBV4-1
clone_size: NA
j_call: TRBJ2-7
cdr3_aa: CASSQDLRLAGTYEQYF
cdr3_nt: TGCGCCAGCAGCCAAGATTTACGGCTAGCGGGAACATACGAGCAGTACTTC

cdr3_length: 14
d_call: NA
v_call: TRBV9
clone_size: NA
j_call: TRBJ2-7
cdr3_aa: CASSPPGQTYEQYF
cdr3_nt: TGTGCCAGCAGCCCTCCAGGGCAGACCTACGAGCAGTACTTC

cdr3_length: 15
d_call: NA
v_call: TRBV23-1
clone_size: NA
j_call: TRBJ2-7
cdr3_aa: CASMVPTGLPPGQYF
cdr3_nt: TGCGCCAGCATGGTCCCCACGGGACTCCCGCCCGGGCAGTACTTC

cdr3_length: 15
d_call: TRBD1
v_call: TRBV28
clone_size: NA
j_call: TRBJ2-5
cdr3_aa: CASSPRQGFGETQYF
cdr3_nt: TGTGCCAGCAGTCCCCGACAGGGGTTCGGGGAGACCCAGTACTTC

cdr3_length: 11
d_call: NA
v_call: TRBV6-5
clone_size: NA
j_call: TRBJ1-2
cdr3_aa: CASVDSYGYTF
cdr3_nt: TGTGCCAGCGTGGACAGCTATGGCTACACCTTC

cdr3_length: 21
d_call: TRBD2
v_call: TRBV5-1
clone_size: NA
j_call: TRBJ2-1
cdr3_aa: CASSLAGGERGPEAYYNEQFF
cdr3_nt: TGCGCCAGCAGCTTGGCAGGTGGTGAGCGGGGCCCCGAGGCCTACTACAATGAGCAGTTCTTC

cdr3_length: 13
d_call: NA
v_call: TRBV29-1
clone_size: NA
j_call: TRBJ1-2
cdr3_aa: CSVDQGTNYGYTF
cdr3_nt: TGCAGCGTTGATCAGGGGACAAACTATGGCTACACCTTC

cdr3_length: 14
d_call: NA
v_call: TRBV6-5
clone_size: once
j_call: TRBJ2-7
cdr3_aa: CASSEGVGAYEQYF
cdr3_nt: TGTGCCAGCAGTGAGGGGGTGGGGGCCTACGAGCAGTACTTC

cdr3_length: 15
d_call: NA
v_call: TRBV19
clone_size: once
j_call: TRBJ2-7
cdr3_aa: CASSNGQGPSYEQYF
cdr3_nt: TGTGCCAGTAGTAATGGGCAGGGCCCCTCGTACGAGCAGTACTTC

cdr3_length: 17
d_call: TRBD1
v_call: TRBV2
clone_size: once
j_call: TRBJ2-4
cdr3_aa: CASSAHRTGVTKNIQYF
cdr3_nt: TGTGCCAGCAGTGCCCACAGGACAGGGGTGACCAAAAACATTCAGTACTTC

cdr3_length: 15
d_call: NA
v_call: TRBV7-2
clone_size: NA
j_call: TRBJ2-7
cdr3_aa: CASSPGAGAYYEQYF
cdr3_nt: TGTGCCAGCAGCCCGGGGGCGGGGGCCTACTACGAGCAGTACTTC

cdr3_length: 16
d_call: TRBD1
v_call: TRBV28
clone_size: NA
j_call: TRBJ1-3
cdr3_aa: CASSSPGTETGNTIYF
cdr3_nt: TGTGCCAGCAGTTCTCCCGGGACAGAGACTGGAAACACCATATATTTT

cdr3_length: 12
d_call: NA
v_call: TRBV9
clone_size: NA
j_call: TRBJ2-7
cdr3_aa: CASSVDADEQYF
cdr3_nt: TGTGCCAGCAGCGTAGATGCGGACGAGCAGTACTTC

cdr3_length: 12
d_call: TRBD1
v_call: TRBV29-1
clone_size: NA
j_call: TRBJ1-1
cdr3_aa: CSAAQGDTEAFF
cdr3_nt: TGCAGCGCCGCACAGGGGGACACTGAAGCTTTCTTT

cdr3_length: 16
d_call: TRBD1
v_call: TRBV27
clone_size: NA
j_call: TRBJ2-2
cdr3_aa: CASSKPGQGVTGELFF
cdr3_nt: TGTGCCAGCAGTAAACCGGGACAGGGTGTCACCGGGGAGCTGTTTTTT

cdr3_length: 12
d_call: NA
v_call: TRBV19
clone_size: NA
j_call: TRBJ1-5
cdr3_aa: CASSISNQPQHF
cdr3_nt: TGTGCCAGTAGTATTAGCAATCAGCCCCAGCATTTT